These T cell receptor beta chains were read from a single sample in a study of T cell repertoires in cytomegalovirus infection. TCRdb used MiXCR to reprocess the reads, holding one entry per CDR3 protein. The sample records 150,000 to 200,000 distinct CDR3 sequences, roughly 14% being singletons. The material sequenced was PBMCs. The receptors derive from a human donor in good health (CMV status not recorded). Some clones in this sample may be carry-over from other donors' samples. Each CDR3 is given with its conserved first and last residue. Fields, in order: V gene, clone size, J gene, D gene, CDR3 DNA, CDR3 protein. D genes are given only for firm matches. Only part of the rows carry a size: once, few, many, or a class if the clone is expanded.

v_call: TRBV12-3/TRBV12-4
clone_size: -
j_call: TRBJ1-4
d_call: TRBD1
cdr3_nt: TGTGCCAGCAGCCCAGGGGGCGGAAAACTGTTTTTT
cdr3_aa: CASSPGGGKLFF

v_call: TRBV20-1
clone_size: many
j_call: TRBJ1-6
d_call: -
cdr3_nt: TGCAGTCCCCAGGTGCTGGGCGACTGGGGTTCACCCCTCCACTTT
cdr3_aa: CSPQVLGDWGSPLHF

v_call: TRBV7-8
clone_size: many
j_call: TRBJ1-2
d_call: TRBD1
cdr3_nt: TGTGCCAGCAGCCCAGGACAGGGGAGGAGCTATGGCTACACCTTC
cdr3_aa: CASSPGQGRSYGYTF

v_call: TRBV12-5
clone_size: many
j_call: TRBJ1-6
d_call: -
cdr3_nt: TGTGCTAGTGGCCTTCACCTGTATAATTCACCCCTCCACTTT
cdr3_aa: CASGLHLYNSPLHF

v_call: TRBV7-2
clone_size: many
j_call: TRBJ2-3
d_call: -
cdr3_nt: TGTGCCAGCAGCTCTAATCCCAACAGGGCATGGACAGATACGCAGTATTTT
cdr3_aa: CASSSNPNRAWTDTQYF

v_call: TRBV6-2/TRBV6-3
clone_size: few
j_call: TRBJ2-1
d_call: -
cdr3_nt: TGTGCCAGCAGTCAGATCGTGGCCTATTTGGAGCAGTTCTTC
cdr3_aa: CASSQIVAYLEQFF

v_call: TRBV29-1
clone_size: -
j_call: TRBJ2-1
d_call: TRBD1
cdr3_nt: TGCAGCGTTGGACAGGGGAAGAAGAATGAGCAGTTCTTC
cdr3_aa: CSVGQGKKNEQFF

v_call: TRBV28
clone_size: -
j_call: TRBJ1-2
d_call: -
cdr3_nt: TGTGCCAGCAGTTTATCCCGATTCGACTATGGCTACACCTTC
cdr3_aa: CASSLSRFDYGYTF

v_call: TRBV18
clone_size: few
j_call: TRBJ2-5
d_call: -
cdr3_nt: TGTGCCAGCTCACCACAAGACAGCCAAGAGACCCAGTACTTC
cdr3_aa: CASSPQDSQETQYF

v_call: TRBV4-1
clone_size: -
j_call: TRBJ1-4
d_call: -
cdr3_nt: TGCGCCAGCAGCCAAAACGGACCCGGGGGTGAAAAACTGTTTTTT
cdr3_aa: CASSQNGPGGEKLFF

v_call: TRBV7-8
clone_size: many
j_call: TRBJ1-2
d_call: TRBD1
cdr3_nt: TGTGCCAGCAGCTTAAGGGACAGGGGGCATGGCTACACCTTC
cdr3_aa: CASSLRDRGHGYTF

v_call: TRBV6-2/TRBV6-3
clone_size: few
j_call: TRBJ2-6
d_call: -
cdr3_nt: TGTGCCAGCAGAGCAACCGGCCCCTGGGCCAACGTCCTGACTTTC
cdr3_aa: CASRATGPWANVLTF

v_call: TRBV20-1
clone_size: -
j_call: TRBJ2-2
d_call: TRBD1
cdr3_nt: TGCAGTGCTAGGAACAGGGGGCGCAAGTCCGGGGAGCTGTTTTTT
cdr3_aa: CSARNRGRKSGELFF

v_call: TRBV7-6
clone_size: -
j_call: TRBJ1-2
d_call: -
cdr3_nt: TGTGCCAGCAGCTTAGACCAGGGCCGTATCAACTATGGCTACACCTTC
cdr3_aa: CASSLDQGRINYGYTF

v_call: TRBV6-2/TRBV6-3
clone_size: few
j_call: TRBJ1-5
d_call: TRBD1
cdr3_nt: TGTGCCAGCTCGACAGGGGCCTATAGCAATCAGCCCCAGCATTTT
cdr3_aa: CASSTGAYSNQPQHF

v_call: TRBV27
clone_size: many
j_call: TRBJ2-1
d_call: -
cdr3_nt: TGTGCCAGCAGTACATCACCCCACGGGGACGATGAGCAGTTCTTC
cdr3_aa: CASSTSPHGDDEQFF

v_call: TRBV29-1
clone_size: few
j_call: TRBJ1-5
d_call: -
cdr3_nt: TGCAGCGGGGCGGACAGTTTGAATCAGCCCCAGCATTTT
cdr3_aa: CSGADSLNQPQHF

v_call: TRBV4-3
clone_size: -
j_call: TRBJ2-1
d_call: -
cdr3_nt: TGCGCCAGCAGCCAAGGAGGGAGTGACAATGAGCAGTTCTTC
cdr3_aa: CASSQGGSDNEQFF

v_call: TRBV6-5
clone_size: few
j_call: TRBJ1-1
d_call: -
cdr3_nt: TGTGCCAGCAGTTACTCCCAAAGCGCTGAAGCTTTCTTT
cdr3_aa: CASSYSQSAEAFF

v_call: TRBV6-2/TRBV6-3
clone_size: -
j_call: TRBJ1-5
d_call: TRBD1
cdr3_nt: TGTGCCAGCAGCCGACAGGGTGGGAATCAGCCCCAGCATTTT
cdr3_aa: CASSRQGGNQPQHF

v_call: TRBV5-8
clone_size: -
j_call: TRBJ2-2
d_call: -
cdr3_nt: TGTGCCAGCAGCGGGACGGCGAACACCGGGGAGCTGTTTTTT
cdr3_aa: CASSGTANTGELFF

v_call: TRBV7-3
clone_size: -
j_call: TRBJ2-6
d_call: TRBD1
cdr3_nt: TGTGCCAGCAGCTTCACAGGGGGCGCCGCTGGGGCCAACGTCCTGACTTTC
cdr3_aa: CASSFTGGAAGANVLTF

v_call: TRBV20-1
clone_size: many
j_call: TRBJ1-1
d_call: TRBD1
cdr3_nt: TGCAGTGCGTCGGGACAGTCGGGGACTGAAGCTTTCTTT
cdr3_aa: CSASGQSGTEAFF

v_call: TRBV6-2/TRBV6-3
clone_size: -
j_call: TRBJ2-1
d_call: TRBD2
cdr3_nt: TGTGCCAGCAGCCGGCGTCTAGCGGGAGCTAGAAATGAGCAGTTCTTC
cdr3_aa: CASSRRLAGARNEQFF

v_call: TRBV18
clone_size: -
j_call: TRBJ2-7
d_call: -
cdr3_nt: TGTGCCAGCTCACCACCTCCGTCAGCGGTTGACTACGAGCAGTACTTC
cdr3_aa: CASSPPPSAVDYEQYF

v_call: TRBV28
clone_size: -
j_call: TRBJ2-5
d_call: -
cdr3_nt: TGTGCCAGCAGTTATCGGACGGGACAAGAGACCCAGTGCTTC
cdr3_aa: CASSYRTGQETQCF

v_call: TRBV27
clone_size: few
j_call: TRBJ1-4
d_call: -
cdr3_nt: TGTGCCAGCAGTAGGTCGGGCTGGGGTGAAAAACTGTTTTTT
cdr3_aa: CASSRSGWGEKLFF

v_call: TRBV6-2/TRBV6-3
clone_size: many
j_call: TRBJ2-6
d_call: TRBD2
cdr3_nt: TGTGCCACCATCGAGCGGGAGGGCGCTGGGGCCAACGTCCTGACTTTC
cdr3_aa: CATIEREGAGANVLTF

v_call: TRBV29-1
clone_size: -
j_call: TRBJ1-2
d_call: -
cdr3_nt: TGCAGCGTTGGGGAGGGCACCTATGGCTACACCTTC
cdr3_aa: CSVGEGTYGYTF

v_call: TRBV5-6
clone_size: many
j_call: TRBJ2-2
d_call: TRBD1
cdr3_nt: TGTGCCAGCAGTTCGGACAGGACTGGGGAGCTGTTTTTT
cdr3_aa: CASSSDRTGELFF

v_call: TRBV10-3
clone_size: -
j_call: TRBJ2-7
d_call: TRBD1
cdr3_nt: TGTGCCATCAGTACCGGGACAGGGATATCCTACGAGCAGTACTTC
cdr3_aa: CAISTGTGISYEQYF

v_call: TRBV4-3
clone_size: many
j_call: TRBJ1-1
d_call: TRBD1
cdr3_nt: TGCGCCAGCAGCCAACTGACAGGGCAATCTGAAGCTTTCTTT
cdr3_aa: CASSQLTGQSEAFF

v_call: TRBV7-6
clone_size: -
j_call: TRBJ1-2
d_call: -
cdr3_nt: TGTGCCGGCAGCTTAGGGTCGAGAGGCTATGGCTACACCTTC
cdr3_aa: CAGSLGSRGYGYTF

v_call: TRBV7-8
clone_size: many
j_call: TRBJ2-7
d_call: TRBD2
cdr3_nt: TGTGCCAGCAGCTTAGCGGTGGGAGGGCAGGCTACCTACGAGCAGTACTTC
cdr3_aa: CASSLAVGGQATYEQYF

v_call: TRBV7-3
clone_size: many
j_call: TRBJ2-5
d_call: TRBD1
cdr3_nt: TGTGCCAGCAGCCCTCGCCCGGACAGGGGCATCCAGTACTTC
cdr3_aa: CASSPRPDRGIQYF

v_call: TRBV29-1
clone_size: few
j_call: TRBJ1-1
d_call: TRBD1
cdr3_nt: TGCAGCGTTGTAAGACAGGGGAGTAGGACTGAAGCTTTCTTT
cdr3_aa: CSVVRQGSRTEAFF

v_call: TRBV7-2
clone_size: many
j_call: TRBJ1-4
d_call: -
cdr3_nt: TGTGCCAGCAGCTTAGGAACAGGGAGATCTAATGAAAAACTGTTTTTT
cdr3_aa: CASSLGTGRSNEKLFF

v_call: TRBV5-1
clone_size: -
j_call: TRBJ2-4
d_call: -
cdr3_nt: TGCGCCAGCAGCTCGGGACGGTGGACGGACATTCAGTACTTC
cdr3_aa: CASSSGRWTDIQYF

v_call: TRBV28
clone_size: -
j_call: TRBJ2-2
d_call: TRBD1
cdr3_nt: TGTGCCAGCACGATGGGACAGGGGCACACCGGGGAGCTGTTTTTT
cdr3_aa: CASTMGQGHTGELFF

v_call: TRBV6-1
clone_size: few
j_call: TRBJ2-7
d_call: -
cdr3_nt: TGTGCCAGCAGAACAGGGAATTTATACGAGCAGTACTTC
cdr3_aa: CASRTGNLYEQYF

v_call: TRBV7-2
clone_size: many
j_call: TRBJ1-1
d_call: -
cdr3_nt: TGTGCCAGCAGCTCGCAGGGCGGGGAAACTGAAGCTTTCTTT
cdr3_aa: CASSSQGGETEAFF

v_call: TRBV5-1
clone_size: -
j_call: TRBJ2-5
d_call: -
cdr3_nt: TGCGCCAGCAGCTTGGGACCGACTCAGGAGACCCAGTACTTC
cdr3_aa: CASSLGPTQETQYF

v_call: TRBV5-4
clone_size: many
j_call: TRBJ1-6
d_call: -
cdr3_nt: TGTGCCAGCAGCGAGGATGGCAGGTGGGATTCACCCCTCCACTTT
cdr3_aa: CASSEDGRWDSPLHF

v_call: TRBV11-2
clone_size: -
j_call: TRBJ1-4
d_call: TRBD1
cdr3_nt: TGTGCCAGCAGCTCAAGCGGGACAGGGTACGAAAAACTGTTTTTT
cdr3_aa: CASSSSGTGYEKLFF

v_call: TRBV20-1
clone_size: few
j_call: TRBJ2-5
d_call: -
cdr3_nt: TGCAGTGCTAGATTGATGGCCGAGACCCAGTACTTC
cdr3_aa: CSARLMAETQYF

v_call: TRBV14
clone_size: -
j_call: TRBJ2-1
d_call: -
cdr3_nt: TGTGCCAGCAGCCAAGAAAAGGGAACGGCAGGGTCCTACAATGAGCAGTTCTTC
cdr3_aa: CASSQEKGTAGSYNEQFF

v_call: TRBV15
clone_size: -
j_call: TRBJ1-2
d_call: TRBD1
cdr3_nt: TGTGCCACCAGCAGAGAAGCAGGGGGTGGCTACACCTTC
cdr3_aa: CATSREAGGGYTF

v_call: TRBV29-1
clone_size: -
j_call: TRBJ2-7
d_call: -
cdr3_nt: TGCAGCGTTGTGGTACCGTGGTCGAACTACGAGCAGTACTTC
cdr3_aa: CSVVVPWSNYEQYF